This T cell receptor (beta chain) was observed in a study of long-term antiretroviral therapy in people with HIV. Study conclusions and caveats: Dominant in the repertoire at all time points were clones expanded before ART. Transplant donor controls retained higher diversity, though diversity increased after ART. Data on ART adherence, viral resistance or therapy changes were unavailable.

They ran version v3.0 of the immunoSEQ assay at survey level. TCRdb's copy holds only in-frame clones and misses some; the assay was immunoSEQ multiplex PCR. The data hold more than 35,000 clones, with 90% to 95% observed a single time. This clone was seen just once. Its antigen is undetermined. The germline V gene has CDR1 GTSNPN and CDR2 SVGIG (reference sequence). The CDR3 consists of 14 residues. V lost 4 bases and J lost 3; bases outside the gene matches: 5. The input for sequencing was unsorted PBMCs, taken 3.7 years after starting antiretroviral therapy. This rearrangement joins TRBV30 to TRBJ1-2, with 10 bases identical to TRBD1. The TCR was taken from a woman aged 45-60 years with HIV. CDR3 coding DNA: TGTGCCTGGACTGGGGACAGGGGTGACTATGGCTACACCTTC. Amino acid sequence: CAWTGDRGDYGYTF.